This TCR beta chain was sequenced in a study of brain T cells in children with intractable seizures (dated by TCRdb to about 2021). General notes on the study: As a first screen for immune gene transcripts, resected brain tissue from approximately 49 pediatric epilepsy surgery cases was run on a NanoString immunology panel. Eight of the 12 selected surgery cases also had pre-surgery blood sequenced, which left four cases with brain tissue only.

For this chain, trimming is 5 bases at the V end and 4 bases at the J end, and the number of junction bases without a gene match is 6. From its cysteine to its phenylalanine, the CDR3 spans 17 amino acids. Of the read, only the CDR3 DNA is kept; its 51 bases are in frame from base 1. CDR1 is given as SEHNR and CDR2 as FQNEAQ, both from the germline V gene (reference sequence). According to the study, the label for this sample's time point signals: resected brain tissue, or blood drawn just prior to surgery. Surgery cases with the highest brain T cell transcript signatures were selected for TCR beta chain sequencing of brain tissue and, where available, blood. Before surgery, patients had received at least one anti-epileptic drug. The TCR-sequenced patients were children whose drug-resistant epilepsy was caused by tuberous sclerosis complex, focal cortical dysplasia, Rasmussen encephalitis or hemimegalencephaly. The blood samples were collected right before the epilepsy surgery. Bulk genomic DNA was isolated from unsorted brain tissue and whole blood using the Monarch genomic DNA purification kit.

The immunoSEQ assay was used to generate TCR beta chain sequences from genomic DNA. The published analysis was carried out like this. CDR3 sequences that did not begin with the conserved framework cysteine at position 104 were removed manually. Clonality was calculated as one minus the normalized Shannon's Diversity Index, with values ranging from 0 (maximal diversity) to 1 (oligoclonal). Chi-squared comparison-of-proportions tests assessed whether the same CDR3 differed in frequency between samples, such as brain versus blood. Public clonotypes were identified through searches of immuneACCESS, and similarity to known antiviral clonotypes was evaluated with the VDJdb browser. The table comes from immuneACCESS by way of TCRdb, which keeps in-frame sequences with V and J called. Part of the clones is missing from these tables; in studies checked, under half for an unresolved V gene and the rest for unknown reasons. From that table come the V and J calls and clone size; the DNA was used to work out D and trimming. This sample is represented by about 80,000 clones; more than 75% of them were singletons. The ten largest clones capture 24% of the sample.

Overall study outcomes, separate from this receptor: Because sequencing depth differed between pre- and post-surgery blood, the absence of clones from the pre-surgery sample may reflect undersampling. The patients' HCMV serostatus was not known, and viral specificity was inferred solely from CDR3 sequence similarity.

This clone occurred once. No antigen is known for it. Per-base qualities were not stored, and no clone one base away is much larger. The chain is encoded by TRBV7-9 joined to TRBJ2-1, and 15 bases in between align with TRBD2. The clonotype was recovered from a girl aged 2 to 9 with Rasmussen encephalitis and intractable seizures. Material: peripheral blood, obtained at surgery. CDR3 protein: CASSLGLAGGFYNEQFF. The DNA sequence is TGTGCCAGCAGCCTTGGACTAGCGGGAGGGTTTTACAATGAGCAGTTCTTC.